This paragraph covers one TCR beta chain sequence. The primer mix had 60 Vbeta and 13 Jbeta primers. Libraries were prepared by immunoSEQ multiplex PCR; TCRdb keeps only in-frame clonotypes and omits some of them. Listed are about 67,000 clones; over 1.5% falls within the top ten. This record belongs to a study of cytomegalovirus exposure and HLA in healthy donors. The sample consisted of PBMCs. The TCR was taken from a woman aged 30 to 39 in good health and CMV-seronegative.

This CDR3 reads CASRGDSRANVLTF. DNA of the CDR3: TGTGCCAGCAGGGGGGACAGCCGGGCCAACGTCCTGACTTTC. The J gene is TRBJ2-6, the V gene TRBV2; TRBD1 matches 7 bases. V gave up 6 bases and J gave up 5 bases; unmatched junction bases: 4. The CDR3 runs 14 residues. The germline V gene encodes CDR1 SNHLY and CDR2 FYNNEI.